The clone carrying this T cell receptor (beta chain) was counted only a few times. Intraepithelial lymphocytes and lamina propria lymphocytes were released through processing of graft tissue. Sequencing was performed with immunoSEQ multiplex PCR; in TCRdb, only in-frame clones are kept and a portion is missing. Counted here are over 3,500 clones, about 80% occurring once; the ten biggest clones make up 7.2%. This sample stems from a study of graft-versus-host responses after intestinal transplantation. Germline-derived CDR1 and CDR2 are SGHRS and YFSETQ. CDR3 length: 15 residues. Trimming cost V 0 bases and J 0 bases, with 10 bases left between them.

The input for sequencing was ileum tissue, taken 9 days after transplant. This sequence joins TRBV5-1 and TRBJ2-7; D possibly uses TRBD1 or TRBD2 (6 bases each). This TCR was sampled from a human patient who received an intestinal transplant, so some T cells may come from the graft donor. The DNA of the CDR3 is TGCGCCAGCAGCTTGGGCGGGACAATCTCCTACGAGCAGTACTTC. Its translation: CASSLGGTISYEQYF.